What follows are 27 T cell receptor beta chains derived from one specimen sequenced in a study of post-analysis software for immune sequencing data. Findings and caveats of the study: The study found TRBV5-6, TRBV5-1 and TRBV20-1 among roughly 5 TRBV segments more frequent in patients than controls.

The TCR beta cDNA libraries contained unique molecular identifiers. Using its own MiXCR run on the PCR reads, TCRdb lists one record per CDR3 protein. Of roughly 540,000 distinct CDR3 sequences in the sample, under 40% were seen once. The antigens these receptors bind are not known. The specimen sequenced was blood. These receptors originate from a girl between 2 and 17 years old with multiple sclerosis.

V usage is TRBV27 and J usage is TRBJ2-3, with TRBD2 matching over 8 bases. CDR3 size: 18 residues. The V segment lost 1 base and the J segment 5 bases; nucleotides outside the gene matches: 14. In germline, CDR1 is MNHEY, CDR2 SMNVEV (reference sequence). The CDR3 DNA reads as TGTGCCAGCAGTTTATTCTACCAAGCCAGCGGGGGTGTAGATACGCAGTATTTT. Protein product: CASSLFYQASGGVDTQYF.

This chain links TRBV5-1 with TRBJ2-3; D assignment may be TRBD1 or TRBD2 (6 bases each). Germline-derived CDR1 and CDR2 are SGHRS and YFSETQ. The ends were cut back, 4 bases at V and 8 bases at J, with 20 bases in the middle. The CDR3 totals 15 residues. The CDR3 DNA reads TGCGCCAGCAGCGACGGGGGCAGCTATACTCTTACGCAGTATTTT. Translated: CASSDGGSYTLTQYF.

This clonotype was seen more than once but under ten times. The V gene is TRBV20-1, the J gene TRBJ2-3; D ambiguous. CDR3 length equals 13 residues. V gave up 3 bases and J gave up 3 bases, with 10 bases separating them. Germline V CDR1 and CDR2: DFQATT, SNEGSKA (reference sequence). The DNA for the CDR3 is TGCAGTGCTAGGGGTGGGGTGACAGATACGCAGTATTTT. This codes for CSARGGVTDTQYF.

This clonotype was found a few times. This chain connects TRBV5-1 to TRBJ1-1; D not resolved. Germline values: CDR1 SGHRS, CDR2 YFSETQ. V dropped 3 bases and J dropped 0 bases, with 12 bases sitting between them. The CDR3 runs to 15 residues. For the CDR3, the DNA is TGCGCCAGCAGCTCCAGTTCCCCTATGAACACTGAAGCTTTCTTT. This translates into CASSSSSPMNTEAFF.

This clonotype was observed a few times. The chain carries TRBV7-3 and TRBJ1-2; no definite D call. The germline V gene has CDR1 SGHTA and CDR2 FQGTGA. V was cut by 2 bases and J by 4 bases, with 11 bases left in between. The CDR3 is 14 amino acids. The CDR3 is CASSLRRPGYGYTF. The CDR3, as DNA: TGTGCCAGCAGCTTACGGCGCCCAGGCTATGGCTACACCTTC.

This chain uses TRBV11-2 with TRBJ2-3; 7 bases are shared with TRBD1. This CDR3 is built from 14 residues. The V segment lost 5 bases and the J segment 5 bases; nucleotides outside the gene matches: 7. The germline V gene has CDR1 SGHAT and CDR2 FQNNGV. The CDR3 reads CASSLGTVEDTQYF. The CDR3 region has the DNA TGTGCCAGCAGCCTCGGGACAGTGGAAGATACGCAGTATTTT.

The chain employs TRBV18 and TRBJ2-3; the D is unclear. This CDR3 region has 14 residues. Trimming took off 3 bases at V and 4 bases at J, with 11 bases between the two ends. Germline loops: CDR1 KGHSH, CDR2 LQKENI. The CDR3 spells CASSPESQADTQYF. The CDR3 DNA reads as TGTGCCAGCTCACCGGAGAGCCAAGCAGATACGCAGTATTTT.

This clonotype was seen only a few times. This chain joins TRBV7-8 and TRBJ1-2, with 7 nucleotides matching TRBD1. Germline assignment: CDR1 SGHVS and CDR2 FQNEAQ. This CDR3 is 15 amino acids long. The junction had 15 bases not matched to a gene; V was cut back by 4 bases and J by 10 bases. This CDR3 is CASSSSTGKQAPYTF. The CDR3 coding sequence is TGTGCCAGCAGCTCTTCGACAGGGAAACAAGCCCCCTACACCTTC.

The chain is built from TRBV11-1 and TRBJ2-6; 8 positions agree with TRBD1. V lost 3 bases, J lost 2 bases, and 6 bases stayed unmatched. The CDR3 has 17 amino acids. CDR1 and CDR2 (germline): SGHAT, FQDESV (reference sequence). The CDR3 reads CASSFGQGAPGANVLTF. The CDR3 DNA is TGTGCCAGCAGCTTCGGGCAGGGGGCGCCTGGGGCCAACGTCCTGACTTTC.

This chain joins TRBV20-1 and TRBJ2-4; D is ambiguous. Trimming pared 3 bases from V and 14 bases from J, leaving 14 bases between. CDR1 and CDR2 (germline): DFQATT, SNEGSKA (reference sequence). The CDR3 has 11 amino acids. Here the CDR3 reads CSASEGNEKYF. CDR3 nucleotide sequence: TGCAGTGCTAGTGAAGGAAATGAAAAGTACTTC.

Many counts were recorded for this clonotype. The V gene is TRBV4-1, the J gene TRBJ2-5; D not resolved. V was shortened by 4 bases and J by 7 bases, with 7 bases between the two germline ends. Germline V gene sequence: CDR1 MGHRA, CDR2 YSYEKL. The CDR3 contains 11 residues. The DNA for the CDR3 is TGCGCCAGCAGCCTCGAAGGGACCCAGTACTTC. As protein: CASSLEGTQYF.

The V call is TRBV10-3, the J call TRBJ2-3; 9 bases are shared with TRBD1. CDR1 and CDR2 from the germline V gene are ENHRY and SYGVKD. The CDR3 spans 16 residues. Trimming took 4 bases from V and 4 from J; bases not matched to a gene: 9. CDR3 nucleotides: TGTGCCATCAGTGGTGGGGGGACAGGGAATGCAGATACGCAGTATTTT. This translates into CAISGGGTGNADTQYF.

In its sample, this clonotype was seen a few times. V usage is TRBV10-3 and J usage is TRBJ2-7; 12 bases are a match to TRBD2. The CDR3 consists of 17 residues. The trim removed 3 bases at V and 3 bases at J, leaving 9 bases unmatched. Per germline, CDR1 ENHRY and CDR2 SYGVKD. CDR3 region: CAISEGPTSGGIYEQYF. The DNA of the CDR3 is TGTGCCATCAGTGAAGGCCCCACTAGCGGGGGGATCTACGAGCAGTACTTC.

This rearrangement joins TRBV4-1 to TRBJ2-6; D remains ambiguous. This CDR3 region has 15 residues. Germline V gives CDR1 MGHRA, CDR2 YSYEKL. The V end was cut by 6 bases, the J end by 0 bases, with 9 bases between. This chain's CDR3 is CASRRVFSGANVLTF. In DNA, the CDR3 is TGCGCCAGCAGACGGGTATTCTCTGGGGCCAACGTCCTGACTTTC.

This chain's CDR3 is CASTFGFDQPQHF. CDR3 in DNA: TGTGCCAGCACCTTCGGCTTCGATCAGCCCCAGCATTTT. The chain carries TRBV2 and TRBJ1-5, with D hard to call. V was shortened by 7 bases and J by 5 bases, with 12 bases between the two germline ends. This CDR3 has 13 amino acids. Germline-derived CDR1 and CDR2 are SNHLY and FYNNEI.

The chain combines TRBV6-1 with TRBJ2-7; 7 positions match TRBD1. The J call may be wrong; the DNA end is better matched by TRBJ2-5. In germline, CDR1 is MNHNS, CDR2 SASEGT. CDR3 length equals 15 residues. CDR3 in DNA: TGTGCCAGCAGTGATGCTTCAGGGGGTTGGGAGACCCAGTACTTC. It translates to CASSDASGGWETQYF.

The chain couples TRBV10-3 to TRBJ2-6, with TRBD1 matching 8 bases. After removal of 5 bases from V and 4 bases from J, the junction contained 4 bases not matched to a gene. Germline V gene sequence: CDR1 ENHRY, CDR2 SYGVKD. The CDR3 is 15 amino acids. In nucleotides, the CDR3 is TGTGCCATCAGTCAGGGGGCACCCGGGGCCAACGTCCTGACTTTC. Translating gives CAISQGAPGANVLTF.

This clonotype was detected only a few times. CDR3 DNA: TGTGCCAGCAGCCCGTCGTGGGGGGGGGGCCGTCTCAGTGAGCAGTTCTTC. It translates to CASSPSWGGGRLSEQFF. The genes are TRBV11-2 and TRBJ2-1; a possible D gene is TRBD2 (7 bases). This CDR3 spans 17 amino acids. V lost 5 bases, J lost 9 bases, and 26 bases lay in between. The germline V gene has CDR1 SGHAT and CDR2 FQNNGV.

This clonotype has only a few counts. This chain links TRBV14 with TRBJ2-1, with D possibly matching TRBD2 (6 bases). Germline CDR1 SGHDN, CDR2 FVKESK. The CDR3 spans 15 residues. Trimming removed 4 bases at V and 7 bases at J, with 17 bases between. CDR3 amino acids: CASSLGPGAGNEQFF. In nucleotides, the CDR3 is TGTGCCAGCAGCCTGGGGCCGGGAGCTGGTAATGAGCAGTTCTTC.

The chain links TRBV18 to TRBJ2-7, with TRBD1 as a possible D gene (5 bases). Near its end, the DNA agrees better with TRBJ2-5, so the J call may be wrong. The CDR3 is made up of 14 amino acids. Germline CDR1 is KGHSH and CDR2 is LQKENI. The CDR3 spells CASSPDFDGATQYF. CDR3 nucleotide sequence: TGTGCCAGCTCACCTGATTTTGATGGGGCGACCCAGTACTTC.

This clonotype was counted only a few times. J is TRBJ1-4 and V is TRBV3-1, with 8 nucleotides matching TRBD1. The length of the CDR3 is 13 residues. J lost 8 bases, V lost 4 bases, and 3 bases had no gene match. CDR1 and CDR2 from the germline V gene are LGHDT and YNNKEL (reference sequence). DNA for the CDR3: TGTGCCAGCAGCCGTCAGGGGGCGGAAAAACTGTTTTTT. Residues: CASSRQGAEKLFF.

The rearrangement uses TRBV4-1 and TRBJ2-7; D possibly matches TRBD1 or TRBD2 (6 bases each). Germline loops: CDR1 MGHRA, CDR2 YSYEKL. There are 15 residues in the CDR3. Trimming left V 1 base short and J 3 bases short, with 13 bases between. The CDR3 DNA reads as TGCGCCAGCAGCCAAGCCTTTAGGGGGGACTACGAGCAGTACTTC. Protein sequence: CASSQAFRGDYEQYF.

V and J are TRBV27 and TRBJ2-1, with 7 bases that match TRBD1. CDR1 and CDR2 (germline): MNHEY, SMNVEV (reference sequence). Trimming at V came to 6 bases and at J to 4 bases, leaving 6 bases not matched to a gene. The CDR3 consists of 14 residues. CDR3 protein: CASRLGRGYNEQFF. In nucleotides, the CDR3 is TGTGCCAGCAGACTAGGCAGGGGGTACAATGAGCAGTTCTTC.

This clonotype occurred a few times. The gene calls are TRBV3-1 and TRBJ1-1; D is perhaps TRBD1 (6 bases). This CDR3 contains 13 residues. Germline lookup yields CDR1 LGHDT and CDR2 YNNKEL (reference sequence). V shed 6 bases and J shed 4 bases, with 12 bases lying between them. The CDR3 protein is CASRWRGGTEAFF. The CDR3 DNA sequence: TGTGCCAGCAGATGGAGAGGGGGCACTGAAGCTTTCTTT.

The chain couples TRBV29-1 to TRBJ1-2; 7 nucleotides line up with TRBD1. V was clipped by 5 bases and J by 8 bases; unmatched bases: 5. CDR1 and CDR2 from the germline V gene are SQVTM and ANQGSEA. The CDR3 totals 11 residues. The CDR3 is CSVTGVSGYTF. The DNA for the CDR3 is TGCAGCGTTACAGGGGTTAGCGGCTACACCTTC.

Only a few counts were recorded for this clonotype. The rearrangement joins TRBV5-1 to TRBJ2-7; the match to TRBD2 covers 12 bases. There are 14 residues in the CDR3. V lost 4 bases and J lost 4; bases outside the gene matches: 3. Germline V gene sequence: CDR1 SGHRS, CDR2 YFSETQ. The CDR3 reads CASSGGTSGYEQYF. The CDR3 DNA follows: TGCGCCAGCAGCGGGGGGACTAGCGGGTACGAGCAGTACTTC.

This rearrangement joins TRBV10-3 to TRBJ2-3, with 8 bases that match TRBD1. The CDR3 extends over 16 amino acids. Germline V CDR1 and CDR2: ENHRY, SYGVKD. Trimming at V came to 4 bases and at J to 2 bases, leaving 8 bases not matched to a gene. For the CDR3, the DNA is TGTGCCATCAGTGGGTCCACAGGGGGTTACACAGATACGCAGTATTTT. Translation: CAISGSTGGYTDTQYF.